The 29 T cell receptor beta chains listed next were all sequenced from one sample in a study of identical twins. MiXCR was run by TCRdb on the 5' RACE reads, yielding one entry per CDR3 protein. Among 450,000 to 650,000 distinct CDR3 sequences, roughly 15% were seen once, and the ten largest hold 0.44%. The sample also formed part of further work on yellow fever vaccine responses in identical twins.

Sequencing used CD4+ T cells sorted from blood. The receptors here all came from a woman aged 18 to 35 in good health.

The rearrangement joins TRBV6-2 or TRBV6-3 to TRBJ1-5, with TRBD1 identical over 7 bases. This CDR3 is built from 18 residues. After removal of 0 bases from V and 0 bases from J, the junction contained 8 bases not matched to a gene. Germline V gene sequence: CDR1 MNHEY, CDR2 SVGEGT. The CDR3: CASSYSADRVNSNQPQHF. CDR3 coding DNA: TGTGCCAGCAGTTACTCCGCAGACAGGGTCAATAGCAATCAGCCCCAGCATTTT.

V and J are TRBV20-1 and TRBJ1-2; possibly TRBD1 for D (6 bases). The V gene's germline CDR1 is DFQATT and CDR2 SNEGSKA (reference sequence). The CDR3 spans 12 residues. The V and J ends lost 5 bases and 3 bases respectively, with 10 bases between them. In DNA, the CDR3 is TGCAGTGCTGCGGGGGGGCACTATGGCTACACCTTC. It yields the protein CSAAGGHYGYTF.

This clonotype came up a few times. The chain joins TRBV27 to TRBJ2-7; D is perhaps TRBD2 (6 bases). The V gene's germline CDR1 is MNHEY and CDR2 SMNVEV (reference sequence). This CDR3 has 13 amino acids. The V gene lost 3 bases and the J gene lost 6 bases, with 12 bases spanning the gap. CDR3 amino acids: CASSLNSAGEQYV. In DNA, the CDR3 is TGTGCCAGCAGTTTGAACTCAGCGGGCGAGCAGTACGTC.

For this clonotype: The junction differs from germline at one of its ends, possibly a read error. The chain is built from TRBV4-2 and TRBJ2-1, with 8 bases aligning to TRBD2. This CDR3 comprises 15 residues. Germline loops: CDR1 LGHNA, CDR2 YNFKEQ. DNA for the CDR3: TGTGCCTGCAGCCCAGAAAAGCGGGAGTACAATGAGCAGTTCTTC. Its protein is CACSPEKREYNEQFF.

V is TRBV20-1 and J is TRBJ2-2, with D hard to call. In germline, CDR1 is DFQATT, CDR2 SNEGSKA (reference sequence). CDR3 length: 13 amino acids. Trimming cost V 3 bases and J 2 bases, with 7 bases left between them. The CDR3 DNA sequence: TGCAGTGCTAGTTCCCCCAACACCGGGGAGCTGTTTTTT. Its translation: CSASSPNTGELFF.

The gene calls are TRBV2 and TRBJ2-1; D is ambiguous. This CDR3 is 13 amino acids long. CDR1 and CDR2 from the germline V gene are SNHLY and FYNNEI. Trimming took 4 bases from V and 6 from J, leaving 10 bases between them. The CDR3 nucleotides read TGTGCCAGCAGTGGGCCTACACCCAATGAGCAGTTCTTC. Amino acid sequence: CASSGPTPNEQFF.

In its sample, this clonotype was seen a few times. This rearrangement joins TRBV27 to TRBJ2-2; the D is unclear. Trimming took 0 bases from V and 0 from J, leaving 5 bases between them. Germline CDR1 MNHEY, CDR2 SMNVEV (reference sequence). The CDR3 loop spans 15 amino acids. The CDR3 coding sequence is TGTGCCAGCAGTTTATCGTGGACGAACACCGGGGAGCTGTTTTTT. It encodes CASSLSWTNTGELFF.

This clonotype was seen a few times. This chain uses TRBV4-1 with TRBJ2-6; possibly TRBD1 or TRBD2 for D (7 bases each). CDR1 and CDR2 (germline): MGHRA, YSYEKL. This CDR3 contains 19 residues. V lost 0 bases and J lost 2, with 17 bases in between. CDR3 residues: CASSQDREGAIAGANVLTF. CDR3 DNA sequence: TGCGCCAGCAGCCAAGATAGGGAGGGGGCAATAGCTGGGGCCAACGTCCTGACTTTC.

The CDR3 protein is CASSEMGQRTDTQYF. Here the CDR3 DNA reads TGTGCCAGCAGTGAAATGGGACAGCGCACAGATACGCAGTATTTT. This sequence joins TRBV2 and TRBJ2-3; 7 nucleotides line up with TRBD1. V trimming: 2 bases; J trimming: 1 base; junction bases outside the gene matches: 3. CDR1 and CDR2 (germline): SNHLY, FYNNEI. This CDR3 has 15 residues.

This chain uses TRBV7-9 with TRBJ2-1, with 9 bases aligning to TRBD2. In germline, CDR1 is SEHNR, CDR2 FQNEAQ (reference sequence). This CDR3 spans 14 amino acids. The trim removed 3 bases at V and 10 bases at J, leaving 7 bases unmatched. The CDR3 DNA reads TGTGCCAGCAGCTTGGGTAGCGGGAGTAGGGAGCAGTTCTTC. Translating it yields CASSLGSGSREQFF.

This clonotype was seen only a few times. This chain joins TRBV5-6 and TRBJ2-7; weak D call: TRBD1 (5 bases). This CDR3 has 15 residues. V dropped 1 base and J dropped 3 bases, with 14 bases sitting between them. In germline, CDR1 is SGHDT, CDR2 YYEEEE. CDR3 DNA sequence: TGTGCCAGCAGCTTGTGGCTAGGGGCCGACTACGAGCAGTACTTC. This codes for CASSLWLGADYEQYF.

This clonotype has a count of ten or more. The chain is built from TRBV29-1 and TRBJ2-2, with D unclear. The germline CDR1 and CDR2 sequences are SQVTM and ANQGSEA. The CDR3 is made up of 11 amino acids. V dropped 7 bases and J dropped 2 bases, with 5 bases sitting between them. The CDR3 DNA is TGCAGCGCCAGCAACACCGGGGAGCTGTTTTTT. This encodes CSASNTGELFF.

The J gene is TRBJ2-7, the V gene TRBV5-1, with 7 nucleotides matching TRBD1. Germline V gene lookup returns CDR1 SGHRS and CDR2 YFSETQ. This CDR3 is built from 14 residues. The V and J ends lost 0 bases and 5 bases, in that order; junction bases with no gene match: 5. The CDR3 spells CASSLGQGVDEQYV. The CDR3 DNA follows: TGCGCCAGCAGCTTGGGACAGGGCGTAGACGAGCAGTACGTC.

This clonotype was observed a handful of times. The V call is TRBV20-1, the J call TRBJ2-6; no clear D gene. In germline, CDR1 is DFQATT, CDR2 SNEGSKA (reference sequence). The V and J ends lost 1 base and 2 bases respectively, with 9 bases between them. The CDR3 covers 15 residues. This chain's CDR3 is CSARVPGTGANVLTF. In nucleotides, the CDR3 is TGCAGTGCTAGAGTCCCGGGTACTGGGGCCAACGTCCTGACTTTC.

V usage is TRBV5-1 and J usage is TRBJ2-2, with TRBD1 matching over 9 bases. CDR3 size: 16 residues. Looked up from germline, CDR1 is SGHRS and CDR2 is YFSETQ. The junction had 13 bases not matched to a gene; V was cut back by 7 bases and J by 6 bases. The DNA of the CDR3 is TGCGCCAGCCACCGCGACAGGGGGGTCAACGCCGGGGAGCTGTTTTTT. Its translation: CASHRDRGVNAGELFF.

There are a few counts of this clonotype. The chain links TRBV6-6 to TRBJ2-7; TRBD2 matches 8 bases. The CDR3 covers 13 residues. V was clipped by 2 bases and J by 10 bases; unmatched bases: 7. CDR1 and CDR2 (germline): MNHNY, SVGAGI (reference sequence). The CDR3 loop is CASSYQPGGEQYF. In DNA, the CDR3 is TGTGCCAGCAGTTACCAACCGGGGGGGGAACAGTACTTC.

This clonotype was seen ten or more times. The chain couples TRBV5-1 to TRBJ2-5; 14 nucleotides line up with TRBD2. V shed 4 bases, J shed 2 bases, and the junction held 4 bases outside the gene matches. Germline values: CDR1 SGHRS, CDR2 YFSETQ. The CDR3 extends over 16 amino acids. Written as DNA, the CDR3 is TGCGCCAGCAGCCGGACTAGCGGGGGGACTCAAGAGACCCAGTACTTC. Translation gives CASSRTSGGTQETQYF.

This clonotype was counted only a few times. The chain carries TRBV16 and TRBJ2-7; tentatively, D is TRBD1 (5 bases). This CDR3 is 14 amino acids long. V was cut by 7 bases and J by 0 bases, with 13 bases left in between. Germline lookup yields CDR1 KGHSY and CDR2 FQNENV. CDR3 protein: CASNQGLNSYEQYF. CDR3 in DNA: TGTGCCAGCAACCAGGGCTTGAACTCCTACGAGCAGTACTTC.

CDR3 bases: TGTGCCAGCAGCTTAAGAAAGGTGGGGGGGAGCACAGATACGCAGTATTTT. Translated, it gives CASSLRKVGGSTDTQYF. V is TRBV7-3 and J is TRBJ2-3; TRBD2 agrees at 7 bases. Germline V gene data show CDR1 as SGHTA and CDR2 as FQGTGA. The CDR3 spans 17 residues. Unmatched junction bases numbered 7, after V lost 1 base and J lost 0 bases.

This clonotype was seen more than once but under ten times. V usage is TRBV10-1 and J usage is TRBJ2-2; a possible D gene is TRBD2 (7 bases). V lost 2 bases, J lost 3 bases, and 16 bases lay in between. Germline CDR1 WNHNN, CDR2 SYGVQD (reference sequence). This CDR3 is 17 amino acids long. CDR3 DNA: TGCGCCAGCAGTGAGGCGATTGGGGGGGCCCACACCGGGGAGCTGTTTTTT. It specifies CASSEAIGGAHTGELFF.

V usage is TRBV25-1 and J usage is TRBJ2-1, with 10 bases lining up with TRBD1. Germline trimming cut 4 bases from V and 5 bases from J; bases unmatched to any gene: 5. The germline CDR1 and CDR2 sequences are MGHDK and SYGVNS. This CDR3 has 15 amino acids. The DNA for the CDR3 is TGTGCCAGCAGTGCCCGGGACAGGGGCCACAATGAGCAGTTCTTC. This codes for CASSARDRGHNEQFF.

The chain couples TRBV6-2 or TRBV6-3 to TRBJ2-7; the match to TRBD1 covers 9 bases. CDR1 and CDR2 (germline): MNHEY, SVGEGT. V was pared by 6 bases and J by 1 base, with 4 bases of the junction left unmatched. The CDR3 covers 14 residues. CDR3 sequence reads: CASSRDRVSYEQYV. The CDR3 bases are TGTGCCAGCAGCCGGGACAGGGTGTCCTACGAGCAGTACGTC.

V gene TRBV4-2 combines with J gene TRBJ2-3; D is undetermined. CDR1 and CDR2 from the germline V gene are LGHNA and YNFKEQ. CDR3 size: 15 residues. Trimming pared 0 bases from V and 2 bases from J, leaving 9 bases between. The CDR3 here is CASSQDQLPTDTQYF. Here the CDR3 DNA reads TGTGCCAGCAGCCAAGATCAGCTCCCCACAGATACGCAGTATTTT.

This clonotype was found a few times. The V and J genes are TRBV10-3 and TRBJ2-1, with 12 bases identical to TRBD2. V trimming: 6 bases; J trimming: 3 bases; junction bases outside the gene matches: 6. CDR1 is ENHRY, CDR2 SYGVKD, per germline. The CDR3 is 16 amino acids. This CDR3 reads CAIRAGLAGIYNEQFF. The DNA of the CDR3 is TGTGCCATCAGGGCAGGACTAGCGGGGATCTACAATGAGCAGTTCTTC.

This clonotype has a handful of counts. The CDR3 nucleotides read TGCAGTGCTGAGGCCCCTTACAATGAGCAGTTCTTC. Its translation is CSAEAPYNEQFF. The chain joins TRBV20-1 to TRBJ2-1; D is unresolved. This CDR3 is 12 amino acids long. The V end lost 5 bases, the J end lost 4 bases, and 9 bases lay between the germline ends. In germline, CDR1 is DFQATT, CDR2 SNEGSKA (reference sequence).

The J gene is TRBJ2-3, the V gene TRBV15, with D hard to call. The CDR3 spans 15 residues. Germline lookup yields CDR1 LNHNV and CDR2 YYDKDF (reference sequence). V lost 5 bases, J lost 4 bases, and 16 bases lay in between. CDR3 in amino acids: CATSPPEVGSDTQYF. CDR3 sequence (DNA): TGTGCCACCAGCCCCCCCGAGGTGGGGTCAGATACGCAGTATTTT.

This clonotype was seen a handful of times. In DNA form, the CDR3 reads TGTGCCACCAGTGGGGGCAATCAGCCCCAGCATTTT. Its translation: CATSGGNQPQHF. The rearrangement links TRBV24-1 to TRBJ1-5; the D is unclear. Germline values: CDR1 KGHDR, CDR2 SFDVKD. The CDR3 totals 12 residues. V shed 5 bases and J shed 2 bases, with 3 bases lying between them.

The chain recombines TRBV5-1 with TRBJ2-6; tentatively, D is TRBD1 or TRBD2 (6 bases each). This CDR3 contains 18 residues. V gave up 4 bases and J gave up 0 bases, with 17 bases separating them. Germline assignment: CDR1 SGHRS and CDR2 YFSETQ. For the CDR3, the DNA is TGCGCCAGCAGCCCGCGGGACACGCTATCCTCTGGGGCCAACGTCCTGACTTTC. Translation gives CASSPRDTLSSGANVLTF. Based on the CDR3 plus reference TRBV5-1 and TRBJ2-6, the full variable domain is KAGVTQTPRYLIKTRGQQVTLSCSPISGHRSVSWYQQTPGQGLQFLFEYFSETQRNKGNFPGRFSGRQFSNSRSEMNVSTLELGDSALYLCASSPRDTLSSGANVLTFGAGSRLTVL.

This clonotype has just a few counts. The J gene is TRBJ2-5, the V gene TRBV18; possible D gene TRBD2, 5 bases. Trimming left V 5 bases short and J 5 bases short, with 9 bases between. The CDR3 extends over 12 amino acids. Germline V gene data show CDR1 as KGHSH and CDR2 as LQKENI. The DNA for the CDR3 is TGTGCCAGCTCAGGGGAGTCGGAGACCCAGTACTTC. This translates into CASSGESETQYF. Full variable domain (rest looked up from reference TRBV18 and TRBJ2-5): NAGVMQNPRHLVRRRGQEARLRCSPMKGHSHVYWYRQLPEEGLKFMVYLQKENIIDESGMPKERFSAEFPKEGPSILRIQQVVRGDSAAYFCASSGESETQYFGPGTRLLVL.